This T cell receptor beta chain stems from a study of T cell repertoires in cytomegalovirus infection (dated 2019 in TCRdb). Looking at the study overall: Donor HLA type was relevant to the analysis, as public TCR beta signatures indicated carriage of CMV infection together with the matching HLA type.

V and J lose 5 bases and 1 base, and a span of 8 bases separates them. The CDR3 covers 13 residues, taking in both the cysteine and the phenylalanine. Only CDR3 DNA remains: 39 bases, in frame from the first base. Sequencing instrument: Illumina HiSeq 1500. Using fastp trimming at Q25 and MiXCR clonotype assembly, TCRdb reanalyzed the public sequencing data and kept in-frame beta chains. Entries are consolidated by CDR3 protein sequence, retaining the most common genes and DNA. The sample table records about 490,000 distinct CDR3 sequences; about 30% of these occur just once. Under 15% of the sample rests with the top ten. This clonotype was observed many times. It has no known antigen specificity. Base qualities are not recorded, but no much larger clone differs from it by a single base. Findings and caveats that apply to the study as a whole: Cumulative frequency of public TCR beta family members discriminated carriers of CMV infection plus the relevant HLA type in this cohort and an independent 352-donor cohort. In the ex vivo response, HLA-C-restricted CMV-specific TCR beta clonotypes were dominant, and in two of eight donors the single most frequent clonotype came from this HLA-C-restricted group.

The sequence came from a human donor in good health (CMV status not recorded). Some clones in this sample may be carry-over from other donors' samples. Sequencing was carried out using PBMCs. The chain was built from TRBV12-3 or TRBV12-4 and TRBJ2-5; matching of 5 bases hints at TRBD1 as the D gene. CDR3 reads: CASSADSQETQYF. The nucleotides are TGTGCCAGCAGTGCCGACAGCCAAGAGACCCAGTACTTC.